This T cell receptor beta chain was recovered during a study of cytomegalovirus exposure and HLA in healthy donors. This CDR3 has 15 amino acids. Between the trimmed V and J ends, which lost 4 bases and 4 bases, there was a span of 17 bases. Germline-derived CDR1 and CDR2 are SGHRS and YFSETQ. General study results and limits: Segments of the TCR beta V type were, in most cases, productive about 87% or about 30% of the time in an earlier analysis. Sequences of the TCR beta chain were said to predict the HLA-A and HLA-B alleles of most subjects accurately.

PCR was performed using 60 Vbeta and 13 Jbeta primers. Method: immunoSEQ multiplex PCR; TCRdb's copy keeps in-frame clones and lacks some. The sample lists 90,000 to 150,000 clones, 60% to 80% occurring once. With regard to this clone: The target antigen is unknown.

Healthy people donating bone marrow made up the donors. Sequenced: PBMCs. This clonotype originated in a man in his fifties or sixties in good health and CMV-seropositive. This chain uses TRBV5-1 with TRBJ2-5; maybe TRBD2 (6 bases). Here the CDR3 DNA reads TGCGCCAGCAGCCCTAACCTCGGGACTCCAGAGACCCAGTACTTC. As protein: CASSPNLGTPETQYF.